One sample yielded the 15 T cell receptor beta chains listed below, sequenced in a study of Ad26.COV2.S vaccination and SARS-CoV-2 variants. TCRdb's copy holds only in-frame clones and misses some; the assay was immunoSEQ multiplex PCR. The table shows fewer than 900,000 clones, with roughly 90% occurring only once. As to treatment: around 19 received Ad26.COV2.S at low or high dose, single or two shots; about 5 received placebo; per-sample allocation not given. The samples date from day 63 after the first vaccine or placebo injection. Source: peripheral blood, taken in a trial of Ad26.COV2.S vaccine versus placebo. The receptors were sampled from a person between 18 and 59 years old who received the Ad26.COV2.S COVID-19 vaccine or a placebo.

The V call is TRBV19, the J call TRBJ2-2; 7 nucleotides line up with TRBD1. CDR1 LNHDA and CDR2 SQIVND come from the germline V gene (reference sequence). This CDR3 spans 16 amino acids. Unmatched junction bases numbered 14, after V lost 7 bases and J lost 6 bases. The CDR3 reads CASKVTDRTSAGELFF. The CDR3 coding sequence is TGTGCCAGTAAAGTGACGGACAGGACGAGCGCCGGGGAGCTGTTTTTT.

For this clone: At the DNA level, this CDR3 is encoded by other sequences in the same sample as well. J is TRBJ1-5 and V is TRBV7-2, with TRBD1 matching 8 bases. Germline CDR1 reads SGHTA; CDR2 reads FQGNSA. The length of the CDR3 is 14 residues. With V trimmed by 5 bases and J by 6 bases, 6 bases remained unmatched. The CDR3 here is CASSPDRGSQPQHF. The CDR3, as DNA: TGTGCCAGCAGCCCCGACAGGGGAAGTCAGCCCCAGCATTTT.

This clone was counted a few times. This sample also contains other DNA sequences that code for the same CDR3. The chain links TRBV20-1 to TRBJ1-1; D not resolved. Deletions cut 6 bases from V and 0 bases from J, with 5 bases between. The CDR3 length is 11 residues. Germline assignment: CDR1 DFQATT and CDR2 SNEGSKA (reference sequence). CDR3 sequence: CSAPLNTEAFF. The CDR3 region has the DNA TGCAGTGCCCCATTGAACACTGAAGCTTTCTTT.

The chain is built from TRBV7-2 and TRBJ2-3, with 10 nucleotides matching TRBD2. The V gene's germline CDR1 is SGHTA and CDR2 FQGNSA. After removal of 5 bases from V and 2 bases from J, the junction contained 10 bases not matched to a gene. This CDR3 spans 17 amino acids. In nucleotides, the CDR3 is TGTGCCAGCAGCCCACGGGCTAGCGGGGGTATCACAGATACGCAGTATTTT. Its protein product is CASSPRASGGITDTQYF.

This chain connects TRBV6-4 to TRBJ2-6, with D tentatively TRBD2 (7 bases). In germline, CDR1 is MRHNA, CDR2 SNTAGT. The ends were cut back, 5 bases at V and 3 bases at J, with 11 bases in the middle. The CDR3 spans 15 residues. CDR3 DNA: TGTGCCAGCAGTTCCGGGGGGCTTGGGGCCAACGTCCTGACTTTC. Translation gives CASSSGGLGANVLTF.

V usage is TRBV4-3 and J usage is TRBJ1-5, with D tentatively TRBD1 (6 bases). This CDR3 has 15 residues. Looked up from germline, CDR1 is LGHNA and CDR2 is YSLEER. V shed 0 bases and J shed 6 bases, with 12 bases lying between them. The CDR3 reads CASSQDWGGLQPQHF. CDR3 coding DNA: TGCGCCAGCAGCCAAGATTGGGGGGGGCTTCAGCCCCAGCATTTT.

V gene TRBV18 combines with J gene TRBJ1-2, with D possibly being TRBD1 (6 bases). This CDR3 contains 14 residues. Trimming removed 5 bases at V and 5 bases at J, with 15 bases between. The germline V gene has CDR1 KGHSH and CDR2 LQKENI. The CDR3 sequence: CASSADRNYYGYTF. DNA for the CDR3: TGTGCCAGCTCAGCGGACAGAAACTATTATGGCTACACCTTC.

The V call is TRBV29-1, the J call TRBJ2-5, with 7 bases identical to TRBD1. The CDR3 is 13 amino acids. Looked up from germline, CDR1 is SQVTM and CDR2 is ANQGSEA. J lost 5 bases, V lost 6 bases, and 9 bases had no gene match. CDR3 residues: CSVAGQALETQYF. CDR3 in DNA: TGCAGCGTAGCAGGACAGGCATTGGAGACCCAGTACTTC.

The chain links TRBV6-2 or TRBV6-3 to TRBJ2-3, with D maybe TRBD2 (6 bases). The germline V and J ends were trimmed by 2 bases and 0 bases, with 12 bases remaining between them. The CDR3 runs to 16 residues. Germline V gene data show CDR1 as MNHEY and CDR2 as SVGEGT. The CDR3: CASSYRRGASTDTQYF. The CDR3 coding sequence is TGTGCCAGCAGTTACAGGCGCGGGGCTAGCACAGATACGCAGTATTTT.

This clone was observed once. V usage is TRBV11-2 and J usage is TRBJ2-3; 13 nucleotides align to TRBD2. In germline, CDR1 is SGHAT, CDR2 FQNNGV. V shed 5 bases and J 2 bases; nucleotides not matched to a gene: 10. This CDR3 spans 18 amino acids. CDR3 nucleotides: TGTGCCAGCAGCCCGATGGGGACTAGCGGGACCGTCACAGATACGCAGTATTTT. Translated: CASSPMGTSGTVTDTQYF. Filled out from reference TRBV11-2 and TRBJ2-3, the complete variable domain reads EAGVAQSPRYKIIEKRQSVAFWCNPISGHATLYWYQQILGQGPKLLIQFQNNGVVDDSQLPKDRFSAERLKGVDSTLKIQPAKLEDSAVYLCASSPMGTSGTVTDTQYFGPGTRLTVL.

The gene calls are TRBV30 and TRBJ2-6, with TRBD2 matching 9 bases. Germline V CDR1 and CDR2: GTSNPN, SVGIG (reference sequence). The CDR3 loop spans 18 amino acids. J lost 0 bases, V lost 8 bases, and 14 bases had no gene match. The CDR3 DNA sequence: TGTGCCGGTTTTAGCGGGAGACGATCAAGCTCTGGGGCCAACGTCCTGACTTTC. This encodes CAGFSGRRSSSGANVLTF.

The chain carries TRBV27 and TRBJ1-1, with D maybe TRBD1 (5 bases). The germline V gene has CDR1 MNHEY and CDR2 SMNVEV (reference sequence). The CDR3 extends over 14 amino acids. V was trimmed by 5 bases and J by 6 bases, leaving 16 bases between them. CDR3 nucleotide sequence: TGTGCCAGCAGTAGGGGATTGGCGGGCTCTGAAGCTTTCTTT. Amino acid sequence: CASSRGLAGSEAFF.

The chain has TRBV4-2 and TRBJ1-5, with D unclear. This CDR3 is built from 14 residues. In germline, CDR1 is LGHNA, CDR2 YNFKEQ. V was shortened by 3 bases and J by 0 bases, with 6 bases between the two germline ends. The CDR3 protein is CASSQGDSNQPQHF. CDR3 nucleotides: TGTGCCAGCAGCCAGGGAGATAGCAATCAGCCCCAGCATTTT.

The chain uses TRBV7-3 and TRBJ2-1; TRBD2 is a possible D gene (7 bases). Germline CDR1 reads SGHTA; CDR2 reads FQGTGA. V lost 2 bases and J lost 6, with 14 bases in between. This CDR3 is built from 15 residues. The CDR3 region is CASSLLGGGPNEQFF. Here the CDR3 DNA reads TGTGCCAGCAGCTTATTGGGGGGGGGCCCCAATGAGCAGTTCTTC.

CDR3 sequence: CASSPGVQETQYF. CDR3 DNA: TGTGCCAGCAGCCCCGGGGTCCAAGAGACCCAGTACTTC. The chain joins TRBV6-5 to TRBJ2-5; D might be TRBD2 (5 bases). With 6 bases removed from V and 1 base from J, the gap between germline ends came to 9 bases. Germline values: CDR1 MNHEY, CDR2 SVGAGI. The CDR3 extends over 13 amino acids.